This T cell receptor (beta chain) was captured by sequencing in a study of graft-versus-host responses after intestinal transplantation. A remark on this clone: Its antigen is still unknown.

Study-level points and caveats: Individuals who had graft-donor T cell macrochimerism had allografts that showed high graft-versus-host to host-versus-graft clonal ratios.

The CDR3 totals 15 residues. The V and J ends lost 4 bases and 2 bases respectively, with 15 bases between them. Germline CDR1 SEHNR, CDR2 FQNEAQ (reference sequence). Generated by immunoSEQ multiplex PCR, the TCRdb table keeps only in-frame clones and is missing some. The table includes 70,000 to 95,000 clones, approximately 95% detected once. The TCR comes from a human donor who was the organ donor for an intestinal transplant. The starting material was unstimulated CD8+ T cells sorted from spleen or lymph node cells, obtained before transplant. The J gene is TRBJ2-7, the V gene TRBV7-9; D unclear. CDR3 protein: CASSSGEAPAYEQYF. In DNA form, the CDR3 reads TGTGCCAGCAGCTCGGGTGAGGCCCCCGCCTACGAGCAGTACTTC.